The sequence of this T cell receptor beta chain was determined in a study of blood T cell repertoires in COVID-19. Looking at the study overall: Researchers got acute and convalescent COVID-19 samples from the United States, Italy and Spain. T cells, B-cell-depleted T cells, or PBMCs supplied cDNA or gDNA.

J was trimmed by 4 bases and V by 4 bases; bases with no gene match: 7. CDR1 and CDR2 from the germline V gene are SGHRS and YFSETQ. The length of the CDR3 is 15 residues. In the study's own analysis: From reference gene primer amplification, estimates of nucleated cell counts were derived. The assay was immunoSEQ multiplex PCR, and TCRdb's table has in-frame clones only and misses some. V and J calls and clone size are those listed in that table; D and trimming were worked out from the DNA. The repertoire holds 45,000 to 60,000 clones, roughly four fifths seen once, with more than 8% in the top ten.

The sequenced material came from peripheral blood. The chain links TRBV5-1 to TRBJ2-1, with TRBD1 matching over 8 bases. The TCR sequence derives from a woman of 80 years or more with acute or convalescent COVID-19. The CDR3 loop reads CASSISQGGYNEQFF. In nucleotides, the CDR3 is TGCGCCAGCAGCATCTCACAGGGGGGATACAATGAGCAGTTCTTC.